Shown below are 20 T cell receptor beta chains from a single sample sequenced in a study of T cell responses to AZD1222 COVID-19 vaccine. The data were produced by immunoSEQ multiplex PCR, yet TCRdb's version contains in-frame clones alone and is incomplete. Of approximately 120,000 clones in the sample, nearly 90% were seen once. The sequencing here drew on peripheral blood, taken on day 0 of AZD1222 vaccination. These TCRs come from an adult in good health.

This clone showed up just a few times. The chain carries TRBV5-1 and TRBJ1-1; no clear D. The CDR3 spans 13 residues. Germline V CDR1 and CDR2: SGHRS, YFSETQ. V was trimmed by 4 bases and J by 0 bases, leaving 7 bases between them. CDR3 protein: CASSLNMNTEAFF. CDR3 nucleotide sequence: TGCGCCAGCAGCCTCAACATGAACACTGAAGCTTTCTTT.

This chain joins TRBV19 and TRBJ1-5, with 8 bases aligning to TRBD1. J lost 7 bases, V lost 1 base, and 6 bases had no gene match. This CDR3 is built from 15 residues. The germline gives CDR1 LNHDA, CDR2 SQIVND (reference sequence). The CDR3 DNA is TGTGCCAGTAGTATAGGGCAGGGGGCGGCACAGCCCCAGCATTTT. Protein: CASSIGQGAAQPQHF.

The J gene is TRBJ2-3, the V gene TRBV2; TRBD1 agrees at 7 bases. The CDR3 is 15 residues long. With 8 bases clipped from V and 2 bases from J, the junction kept 10 bases outside the gene matches. Germline V gives CDR1 SNHLY, CDR2 FYNNEI. CDR3 nucleotides: TGTGCCAGCGGCCGACAGGGCCCCTTCACAGATACGCAGTATTTT. It is translated as CASGRQGPFTDTQYF.

This chain uses TRBV18 with TRBJ1-4; D gene ambiguous. Germline V CDR1 and CDR2: KGHSH, LQKENI. The germline V and J ends were trimmed by 3 bases and 7 bases, with 9 bases remaining between them. This CDR3 has 13 residues. The CDR3 is CASSPLVGEKLFF. In DNA form, the CDR3 reads TGTGCCAGCTCACCCCTGGTGGGTGAAAAACTGTTTTTT.

The chain employs TRBV3-1 (or the pseudogene TRBV3-2) and TRBJ2-1; TRBD2 agrees at 11 bases. This CDR3 has 16 amino acids. The trim removed 1 base at V and 4 bases at J, leaving 3 bases unmatched. Germline V gene data show CDR1 as LGHDT and CDR2 as YNNKEL (reference sequence). In DNA, the CDR3 is TGTGCCAGCAGCCAAGCCCTAGCGGGAGGATACAATGAGCAGTTCTTC. This gives the protein CASSQALAGGYNEQFF.

This clone was counted a few times. The V and J genes are TRBV10-1 and TRBJ1-5; 8 bases agree with TRBD1. Germline V gene lookup returns CDR1 WNHNN and CDR2 SYGVQD (reference sequence). V lost 0 bases and J lost 6; bases outside the gene matches: 4. The CDR3 is 15 amino acids. The CDR3 region has the DNA TGCGCCAGCAGTGAGTCGGCCACAGGGGGTCAGCCCCAGCATTTT. It encodes CASSESATGGQPQHF.

The chain uses TRBV7-8 and TRBJ2-7, with a possible D match to TRBD1 (6 bases). The CDR3 spans 15 residues. Between the trimmed V and J ends, which lost 0 bases and 0 bases, there was a span of 9 bases. Looked up from germline, CDR1 is SGHVS and CDR2 is FQNEAQ. The CDR3 loop reads CASSLARGGSYEQYF. CDR3 sequence (DNA): TGTGCCAGCAGCTTAGCGCGAGGGGGCTCCTACGAGCAGTACTTC.

This sequence joins TRBV7-9 and TRBJ2-7, with 7 bases matching TRBD2. Unmatched junction bases numbered 11, after V lost 5 bases and J lost 7 bases. The germline V gene has CDR1 SEHNR and CDR2 FQNEAQ (reference sequence). The CDR3 consists of 14 residues. The CDR3 reads CASSPQMAREEQYV. In DNA form, the CDR3 reads TGTGCCAGCAGCCCCCAAATGGCGCGGGAGGAGCAGTACGTC.

This chain uses TRBV4-1 with TRBJ2-5; 10 bases fit TRBD1. Germline trimming cut 3 bases from V and 2 bases from J; bases unmatched to any gene: 6. This CDR3 is 16 amino acids long. Germline assignment: CDR1 MGHRA and CDR2 YSYEKL. The CDR3 DNA reads TGCGCCAGCAGCCAGGTACCGGGACAGGGGCAAGAGACCCAGTACTTC. This codes for CASSQVPGQGQETQYF.

The V call is TRBV29-1, the J call TRBJ2-7; 7 bases match TRBD2. After removal of 6 bases from V and 8 bases from J, the junction contained 13 bases not matched to a gene. CDR1 and CDR2 from the germline V gene are SQVTM and ANQGSEA. CDR3 length: 13 residues. The CDR3: CSVSSGRSSKQYF. DNA of the CDR3: TGCAGCGTGTCCTCCGGGAGGTCTTCGAAGCAGTACTTC.

V is TRBV5-8 and J is TRBJ1-2, with TRBD1 matching 12 bases. Unmatched junction bases numbered 6, after V lost 4 bases and J lost 8 bases. Germline-derived CDR1 and CDR2 are SGHTS and YDEGEE. The CDR3 consists of 14 residues. CDR3 bases: TGTGCCAGCAGCCTGAGGGACAGGGGGCTAGGCTACACCTTC. It encodes CASSLRDRGLGYTF.

The rearrangement links TRBV18 to TRBJ2-2; tentative D call: TRBD2 (5 bases). V lost 8 bases and J lost 2, with 15 bases in between. Germline V CDR1 and CDR2: KGHSH, LQKENI. There are 15 residues in the CDR3. This CDR3 reads CASLSSGVNTGELFF. The CDR3 DNA sequence: TGTGCCAGCCTTTCTTCCGGGGTAAACACCGGGGAGCTGTTTTTT.

J is TRBJ2-5 and V is TRBV29-1; maybe TRBD2 (6 bases). V was clipped by 4 bases and J by 5 bases, with 17 bases between them. CDR1 is SQVTM and CDR2 is ANQGSEA in the germline V gene. The CDR3 runs to 14 residues. The CDR3 bases are TGCAGCGTTGGTGATTTGTGGGGGAGGGAGACCCAGTACTTC. Its protein is CSVGDLWGRETQYF.

The V and J genes are TRBV5-1 and TRBJ2-4; 13 nucleotides line up with TRBD2. Germline lookup yields CDR1 SGHRS and CDR2 YFSETQ. This CDR3 has 19 amino acids. J gave up 0 bases and V 4 bases, and 10 bases lay outside the gene matches. This CDR3 is CASSVGTSGEVPAKNIQYF. The CDR3, as DNA: TGCGCCAGCAGCGTAGGGACTAGCGGGGAGGTTCCAGCCAAAAACATTCAGTACTTC.

V and J are TRBV7-8 and TRBJ2-7, with D perhaps being TRBD1 or TRBD2 (5 bases each). The CDR3 has 19 amino acids. Per the germline V gene, CDR1 is SGHVS and CDR2 is FQNEAQ. Trimming removed 2 bases from V and 5 bases from J, with 28 bases in between. The CDR3 bases are TGTGCCAGCAGCTTATCCCCCCGCGGGCGTCAGGGTCTCGGGGACGAGCAGTACTTC. This codes for CASSLSPRGRQGLGDEQYF.

The chain carries TRBV28 and TRBJ2-5, with D possibly matching TRBD2 (5 bases). From germline, CDR1 is MDHEN and CDR2 SYDVKM. The CDR3 has 18 amino acids. The V end lost 6 bases, the J end lost 2 bases, and 25 bases lay between the germline ends. The CDR3 spells CASSPSSSSVSVQETQYF. CDR3 nucleotide sequence: TGTGCCAGCAGCCCTAGTTCTAGCTCAGTTTCGGTGCAAGAGACCCAGTACTTC.

The chain is built from TRBV5-5 and TRBJ1-2, with a weak D call TRBD1 (5 bases). The germline gives CDR1 SGHKS, CDR2 YYEKEE (reference sequence). The CDR3 loop spans 14 amino acids. Between the trimmed V and J ends, which lost 2 bases and 0 bases, there was a span of 8 bases. The CDR3 DNA is TGTGCCAGCAGCTTACAGGCTGCTAACTATGGCTACACCTTC. Its protein product is CASSLQAANYGYTF. The full variable domain, completed using reference TRBV5-5 and TRBJ1-2, is DAGVTQSPTHLIKTRGQQVTLRCSPISGHKSVSWYQQVLGQGPQFIFQYYEKEERGRGNFPDRFSARQFPNYSSELNVNALLLGDSALYLCASSLQAANYGYTFGSGTRLTVV.

J is TRBJ2-3 and V is TRBV24-1, with 9 positions matching TRBD1. The V segment lost 4 bases and the J segment 4 bases; nucleotides outside the gene matches: 8. The CDR3 runs 16 residues. CDR1 is KGHDR and CDR2 is SFDVKD in the germline V gene. CDR3 DNA sequence: TGTGCCACCAGTGACCCAGGACAGGGGAGTGCAGATACGCAGTATTTT. Protein product: CATSDPGQGSADTQYF.

A remark on this clone: The sample has other DNA sequences that encode this CDR3 too. J is TRBJ1-3 and V is TRBV5-1; a possible D gene is TRBD1 (5 bases). From germline, CDR1 is SGHRS and CDR2 YFSETQ. This CDR3 is 15 amino acids long. Trimming removed 4 bases from V and 1 base from J, with 12 bases in between. The CDR3 DNA reads TGCGCCAGCAGCCCCCGGGGGGGGTCTGGAAACACCATATATTTT. Its protein is CASSPRGGSGNTIYF.

The genes are TRBV5-6 and TRBJ2-7; D gene ambiguous. Per germline, CDR1 SGHDT and CDR2 YYEEEE. This CDR3 contains 11 residues. V lost 0 bases to trimming and J lost 2 bases, with 0 bases between them. This CDR3 reads CASSLAYEQYF. The CDR3 DNA sequence: TGTGCCAGCAGCTTGGCCTACGAGCAGTACTTC.